The present entry profiles one T cell receptor beta chain with its context. As yet, its antigen is unknown. Isolated RNA was reverse transcribed in full, so expressed TCRB transcripts were sequenced. Only in-frame clones appear in the TCRdb table, and some are missing; sequencing was by immunoSEQ multiplex PCR. Counted here are roughly 300,000 clones, roughly 8.8% occurring once; the ten biggest clones make up less than 1.2%. These data originate in a study of beta chain features in type 1 diabetes. General study findings and limits: Compared to healthy donors, patients appeared to have naive, central memory and Treg TCRB repertoires that were more alike. Among patients with Type 1 diabetes, TCRB CDR3s were moderately but significantly shorter in every one of the four CD4+ subsets.

The junction had 10 bases not matched to a gene; V was cut back by 10 bases and J by 4 bases. The CDR3 contains 15 residues. The germline V gene has CDR1 ENHRY and CDR2 SYGVKD. The TCR originated in a man aged 30-40 years with type 1 diabetes. The sequencing input was central memory CD4+ T cells from blood. This chain connects TRBV10-3 to TRBJ2-3; TRBD1 agrees at 11 bases. The DNA for the CDR3 is TGTGCCAATTCCTGGACAGGGGGCGAAGCAGATACGCAGTATTTT. Protein product: CANSWTGGEADTQYF.